This T cell receptor (beta chain) was captured in a study of T cells in Graves' hyperthyroidism and ophthalmopathy (dated by TCRdb to about 2019). About the full investigation: Peripheral blood was collected at initial diagnosis, before any treatment. In addition, the study compared T-cell repertoires in thyroid tissue and in blood from 6 or 7 Graves' hyperthyroidism patients. TCR Vbeta CDR3 sequencing of approximately 140 peripheral blood samples (under 45 ophthalmopathy, around 80 hyperthyroidism and roughly 17 progressor patients) is reported in the paper. To identify distinguishing TCR V-J signatures, a discovery cohort of about 100 patients was used, comprising some 43 with Graves' ophthalmopathy and around 60 with stable Graves' hyperthyroidism. Whether ophthalmopathy could be predicted prospectively was tested in an independent validation cohort made up of some 20 hyperthyroidism patients plus 17 patients who later progressed to ophthalmopathy. After blood sampling, hyperthyroidism patients were treated with methimazole at a starting dose of 30 mg daily, and ophthalmopathy patients were treated with high-dose intravenous methylprednisolone. The 100 discovery patients were divided at random into training and test sets in a 7:3 ratio.

Moderately to severely active disease, a Clinical Activity Score of at least 3, a NOSPECS grade of at least 4, and a duration under 3 months were present in ophthalmopathy patients. Any patient with an uncontrolled infection, another autoimmune disease, pregnancy or lactation was excluded. Diagnoses were established on the basis of clinical symptoms, serum thyroxine and TRAb, thyroid ultrasound, and orbital computed tomography. PBMCs were separated from under 11 ml of fresh peripheral blood using Ficoll-Paque density gradient centrifugation. Total RNA was extracted using Trizol reagent, and RNA quality was assessed on an Agilent 2100 Bioanalyzer. Amplification of TCR beta CDR3 regions was carried out from RNA transcripts. A first-round RT-PCR of the TCR CDR3 used the HTBI primer set with the Qiagen OneStep RT-PCR kit. A second multiplex PCR round built the libraries, followed by size selection and purification. Sequencing of the libraries was done on an Illumina HiSeq2000 using paired-end 100 bp reads. The study's processing was this. SOAPnuke was used to process the raw data, with reads discarded if the reads contained adapters or uncalled bases, had a mean Phred below 15, or lacked an exact constant-primer or identifier match. COPE v1.2.5 was used to merge the high-quality paired reads, and each unique nucleotide sequence was defined as a clonotype. MiTCR v1.1 was used to align clonotypes to the IMGT TRBV, TRBD and TRBJ reference segments. The analysis included only V-J combinations with a frequency above 0.0001, which together covered approximately 99% of the repertoires. The TCS score was defined as the ratio of F50 (clonal expansion) to E x V (chaos), calculated using BLOSUM62-based TCRdist between CDR3 peptides within each V-J. Welch's t-statistics and random forest reduced roughly 540 V-J features to roughly 13, which were used in a naive Bayes classifier (R e1071). TCRdb itself trimmed the public reads at Q25 with fastp, ran MiXCR and retained productive beta chains. Rows matching on CDR3 protein sequence are summarized as one entry with the most common DNA and genes. These V and J calls originate from TCRdb's pipeline instead of the authors' own analysis. Here the sample has 300,000 to 450,000 distinct CDR3 sequences; 18% occur a single time. 35% to 50% of the sample comes from the top ten.

Study-wide findings and limitations: Sample size was not statistically predetermined, and investigators were not blinded to group allocation. In cross-validation, a model built on a 13 V-J signature told ophthalmopathy apart from stable hyperthyroidism with 85% to 90% sensitivity and approximately 84% specificity, and in testing the same model reached 80%/75%. During validation, the model predicted progression to ophthalmopathy a median of approximately 6 months ahead of onset, with more than 60% sensitivity and 72% to 85% specificity. Most expanded thyroid clonotypes (frequency above 0.001) were also detected in blood, suggesting blood repertoires may reflect thyroid immune responses.

This clonotype was seen many times. What antigen it recognizes has not been identified. Per-nucleotide qualities are absent, and no much larger clonotype sits a single base away. Reading from cysteine to phenylalanine, the CDR3 counts 15 amino acids. Solely the CDR3 DNA is kept, with 45 bases framed from the first base. CDR1 MNHNS and CDR2 SASEGT were looked up in the germline V gene. Relative to germline, V is 2 bases shorter and J is 3 bases shorter, with 13 bases between their ends. The sequence derives from a man in his late teens or twenties with Graves' ophthalmopathy. Sequencing was done on a sample of blood. The chain is encoded by TRBV6-1 joined to TRBJ2-5; the D gene is perhaps TRBD1, from 6 matching bases. The DNA sequence is as follows: TGTGCCAGCAGTGAATCGGGACATAGGGAAGAGACCCAGTACTTC. Translated, this is CASSESGHREETQYF.